This T cell receptor (beta chain) stems from a study of PD-1 blockade in classical Hodgkin lymphoma. Notes on the study in general: Prior to therapy, complete responders displayed diversity much like that of newly diagnosed patients. Repertoire differences lack defined causes, possibly disease activity or prior therapy. Newly diagnosed patients reportedly trailed healthy donors in baseline TCR diversity.

All the patients suffered relapse after autologous stem cell transplantation, and brentuximab vedotin exposure differed. The best responses consisted of complete response, partial response or progressive disease. Only in-frame clones appear in the TCRdb table, and some are missing; sequencing was by immunoSEQ multiplex PCR. The sample records under 65,000 clones, around 87% being singletons. The CDR3 loop spans 15 amino acids. J lost 4 bases, V lost 5 bases, and 7 bases had no gene match. Germline V gene data show CDR1 as MNHNY and CDR2 as SVGAGI (reference sequence). Worth noting for this clone: Its antigen is unidentified.

The V gene is TRBV6-6, the J gene TRBJ2-2, with TRBD1 matching 7 bases. This TCR was sampled from a human donor with classical Hodgkin lymphoma. Sequences were derived from peripheral blood mononuclear cells (PBMCs), sampled at baseline. The CDR3: CASSEGQLPTGELFF. CDR3 DNA: TGTGCCAGCAGTGAGGGACAGCTTCCCACCGGGGAGCTGTTTTTT.